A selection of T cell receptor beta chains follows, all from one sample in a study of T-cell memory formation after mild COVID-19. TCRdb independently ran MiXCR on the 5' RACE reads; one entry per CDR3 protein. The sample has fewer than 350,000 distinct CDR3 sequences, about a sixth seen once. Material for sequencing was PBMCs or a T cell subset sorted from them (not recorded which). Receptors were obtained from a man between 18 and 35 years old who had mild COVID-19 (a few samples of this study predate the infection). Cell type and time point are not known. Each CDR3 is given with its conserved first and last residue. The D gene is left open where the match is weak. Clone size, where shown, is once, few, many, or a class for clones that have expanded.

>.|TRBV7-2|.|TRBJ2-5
CASSYPPVETQYF
TGTGCCAGCAGCTACCCCCCTGTTGAGACCCAGTACTTC
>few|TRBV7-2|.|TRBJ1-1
CASSSLGQPNTEAFF
TGTGCCAGCAGCTCCTTGGGGCAGCCGAACACTGAAGCTTTCTTT
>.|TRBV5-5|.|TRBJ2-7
CASSLGSVVLYEQYF
TGTGCCAGCAGCTTGGGCAGCGTGGTACTCTACGAGCAGTACTTC
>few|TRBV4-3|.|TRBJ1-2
CASSQDLFGGTYGYTF
TGCGCCAGCAGCCAAGATCTTTTCGGGGGCACCTATGGCTACACCTTC
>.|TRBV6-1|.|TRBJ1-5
CASSGFRGSNQPQHF
TGTGCCAGCAGTGGGTTTCGTGGGAGCAATCAGCCCCAGCATTTT
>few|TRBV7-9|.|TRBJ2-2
CASSLMGTLAGELFF
TGTGCCAGCAGCTTAATGGGGACACTTGCCGGGGAGCTGTTTTTT
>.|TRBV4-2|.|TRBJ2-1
CASSQEDRQGIDGEQFF
TGTGCCAGCAGCCAAGAAGACCGGCAGGGGATAGATGGTGAGCAGTTCTTC
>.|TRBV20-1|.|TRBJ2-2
CSARAGSNTGELFF
TGCAGTGCTAGAGCGGGCTCGAACACCGGGGAGCTGTTTTTT
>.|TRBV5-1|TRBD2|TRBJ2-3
CASSNGLAGEVDTQYF
TGCGCCAGCAGCAACGGACTAGCGGGGGAGGTAGATACGCAGTATTTT
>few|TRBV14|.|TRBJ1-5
CASSPTVGQPQHF
TGTGCCAGCAGCCCGACAGTGGGTCAGCCCCAGCATTTT